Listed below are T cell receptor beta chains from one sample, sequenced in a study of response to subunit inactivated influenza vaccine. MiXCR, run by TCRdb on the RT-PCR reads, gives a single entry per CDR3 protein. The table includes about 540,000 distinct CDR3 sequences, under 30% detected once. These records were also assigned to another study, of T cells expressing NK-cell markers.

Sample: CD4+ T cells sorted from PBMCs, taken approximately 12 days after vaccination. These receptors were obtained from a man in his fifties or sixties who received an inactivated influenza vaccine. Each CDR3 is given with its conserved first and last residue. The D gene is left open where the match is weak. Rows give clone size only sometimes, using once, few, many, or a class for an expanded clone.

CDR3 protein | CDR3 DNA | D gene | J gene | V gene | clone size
CASSLLGQGSGELFF | TGTGCCAGCAGCTTATTAGGCCAGGGTAGCGGGGAGCTGTTTTTT | . | TRBJ2-2 | TRBV7-2 | few
CASSLSSAGVHTGELFF | TGCGCCAGCAGCTTGTCGTCGGCAGGGGTGCACACCGGGGAGCTGTTTTTT | . | TRBJ2-2 | TRBV5-1 | few
CASSPGGGPRGYF | TGTGCCAGCAGCCCAGGTGGAGGGCCCCGAGGGTACTTC | . | TRBJ2-7 | TRBV11-2 | .
CASSYGQGDNSPLHF | TGTGCCAGCAGTTACGGACAGGGTGATAATTCACCCCTCCACTTT | TRBD1 | TRBJ1-6 | TRBV6-2/TRBV6-3 | few
CSGGTSGTDTQYF | TGCAGTGGCGGGACTAGCGGGACAGATACGCAGTATTTT | TRBD2 | TRBJ2-3 | TRBV20-1 | .
CASSRASLNEQFF | TGTGCCAGCAGCCGAGCTAGTCTAAATGAGCAGTTCTTC | . | TRBJ2-1 | TRBV3-1 | .
CATSDRGQGDYGYTF | TGTGCCACCAGTGATCGCGGACAGGGGGACTATGGCTACACCTTC | TRBD1 | TRBJ1-2 | TRBV24-1 | few
CASSLAPGVADTQYF | TGTGCCAGCAGCTTGGCACCCGGGGTGGCAGATACGCAGTATTTT | . | TRBJ2-3 | TRBV5-5 | few
CSARHRAGQTIYSTDTQYF | TGCAGTGCTAGACACCGAGCGGGGCAGACAATCTATAGCACAGATACGCAGTATTTT | TRBD2 | TRBJ2-3 | TRBV20-1 | .
CASSADTSRNEQFF | TGTGCCAGCAGTGCAGATACAAGTAGAAATGAGCAGTTCTTC | . | TRBJ2-1 | TRBV27 | .
CASSPRGGDTQYF | TGCGCCAGCAGCCCGAGGGGGGGAGATACGCAGTATTTT | . | TRBJ2-3 | TRBV5-1 | few
CSASSLAASTDTQYF | TGCAGTGCTTCATCGCTAGCGGCCAGCACAGATACGCAGTATTTT | TRBD2 | TRBJ2-3 | TRBV20-1 | few
CASSVNSRQETQYF | TGTGCCAGCAGCGTTAATAGCCGCCAAGAGACCCAGTACTTC | . | TRBJ2-5 | TRBV9 | few
CASSQDAGRAGELFF | TGCGCCAGCAGCCAAGATGCGGGAAGGGCCGGGGAGCTGTTTTTT | . | TRBJ2-2 | TRBV4-3 | few
CASSLGGTAGTGELFF | TGCGCCAGCAGCTTGGGTGGGACCGCAGGCACCGGGGAGCTGTTTTTT | . | TRBJ2-2 | TRBV5-1 | .
CASSPRRRGGYTF | TGTGCCAGCAGCCCCAGGAGGAGGGGGGGCTACACCTTC | . | TRBJ1-2 | TRBV12-3/TRBV12-4 | .
CASSYSTRGRNTQYF | TGTGCCAGCAGTTACTCGACAAGGGGGCGTAATACGCAGTATTTT | TRBD1 | TRBJ2-3 | TRBV6-2/TRBV6-3 | .
CASRGWETETQYF | TGTGCATCTCGGGGCTGGGAGACGGAGACCCAGTACTTC | . | TRBJ2-5 | TRBV7-9 | few
CSARDLQDEAFF | TGCAGTGCTAGAGACCTCCAGGATGAAGCTTTCTTT | . | TRBJ1-1 | TRBV20-1 | .
CASSPWIYNEQFF | TGTGCCAGCAGTCCCTGGATCTACAATGAGCAGTTCTTC | . | TRBJ2-1 | TRBV12-3/TRBV12-4 | .